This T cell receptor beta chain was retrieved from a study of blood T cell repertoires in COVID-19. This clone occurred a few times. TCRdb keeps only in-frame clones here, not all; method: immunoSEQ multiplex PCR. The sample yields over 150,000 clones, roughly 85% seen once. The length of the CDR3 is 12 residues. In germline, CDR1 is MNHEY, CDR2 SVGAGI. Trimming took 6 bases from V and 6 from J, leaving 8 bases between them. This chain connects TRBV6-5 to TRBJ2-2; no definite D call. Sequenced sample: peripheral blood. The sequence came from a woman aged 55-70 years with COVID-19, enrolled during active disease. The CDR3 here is CASRQIPGELFF. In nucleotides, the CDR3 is TGTGCCAGCAGGCAGATTCCCGGGGAGCTGTTTTTT.